This T cell receptor beta chain comes out of a study of T cells in Graves' hyperthyroidism and ophthalmopathy. Study-wide results and caveats: It was a median 6.5 months before onset that the model predicted ophthalmopathy.

RNA transcripts served as the template for amplifying TCR beta CDR3 regions. The HTBI primer set drove a first-round RT-PCR of the TCR CDR3. MiXCR, run by TCRdb on the multiplex PCR reads, gives a single entry per CDR3 protein. The repertoire holds hundreds of thousands of distinct CDR3 sequences, with around 13% as singletons. Clinical symptoms, serum thyroxine and TRAb, thyroid ultrasound and orbital computed tomography were used for the diagnoses. Out of 10 ml of fresh peripheral blood came the PBMCs. V lost 3 bases, J lost 6 bases, and 14 bases lay in between. The CDR3 contains 14 residues. Germline CDR1 and CDR2: LNHNV and YYDKDF (reference sequence). Ten or more counts support this clonotype. What it binds is not known.

The rearrangement links TRBV15 to TRBJ1-1; D possibly corresponds to TRBD1 (6 bases). The sample taken for sequencing was blood. This TCR derives from a woman aged 40 to 50 with Graves' ophthalmopathy. This CDR3 is CATSSDYRAAEAFF. The CDR3 DNA reads TGTGCCACCAGCAGCGATTACAGGGCCGCTGAAGCTTTCTTT.